Below are 32 T cell receptor beta chains sequenced from a single sample in a study of cytomegalovirus exposure and HLA in healthy donors (TCRdb year 2017). Libraries were prepared through the immunoSEQ multiplex PCR assay. A mixture of 60 forward primers for TCR Vbeta segments and 13 reverse primers for TCR Jbeta segments was used in the multiplex PCR. TCRdb re-hosts the immuneACCESS table, in-frame sequences only. Its copies lack some clones; in the studies checked, an unresolved V gene accounts for under half of them, and the cause for the rest is not known. The sample data list 180,000 or so clones, and 82% of these were observed just once. The biggest ten clones account for 0.08% to 0.1% of the sample. The sample was PBMCs. The receptors shown here come from a boy under 10 years old in good health and CMV-seronegative.

The rearrangement joins TRBV10-3 to TRBJ1-2; 7 nucleotides match TRBD1. This CDR3 comprises 16 residues. Germline CDR1 reads ENHRY; CDR2 reads SYGVKD. J lost 0 bases, V lost 0 bases, and 4 bases had no gene match. CDR3 residues: CAISESIQGANYGYTF. The CDR3 DNA follows: TGTGCCATCAGTGAGTCAATCCAGGGGGCTAACTATGGCTACACCTTC.

This chain links TRBV12-5 with TRBJ2-7, with D maybe TRBD1 (6 bases). The ends were cut back, 6 bases at V and 0 bases at J, with 9 bases in the middle. CDR3 length: 13 residues. Germline-derived CDR1 and CDR2 are LGHNT and FRNRAP. CDR3 coding DNA: TGTGCTAGTGGCAGACAGGCCTCCTACGAGCAGTACTTC. This encodes CASGRQASYEQYF.

This chain uses TRBV2 with TRBJ1-2; D gene uncertain. Between the trimmed V and J ends, which lost 6 bases and 7 bases, there was a span of 6 bases. This CDR3 comprises 10 residues. Germline V gene lookup returns CDR1 SNHLY and CDR2 FYNNEI. This CDR3 is CASRTTGYTF. CDR3 DNA sequence: TGTGCCAGCAGAACAACTGGCTACACCTTC.

The V call is TRBV29-1, the J call TRBJ2-1; D might be TRBD2 (6 bases). The CDR3 spans 13 residues. CDR1 is SQVTM and CDR2 is ANQGSEA in the germline V gene. The V end was cut by 6 bases, the J end by 0 bases, with 9 bases between. The CDR3 DNA reads as TGCAGCGTGTTAGCGGCCTCCTACAATGAGCAGTTCTTC. Residues: CSVLAASYNEQFF.

This clone was counted once. The V call is TRBV14, the J call TRBJ1-1; TRBD1 aligns across 9 bases. The length of the CDR3 is 15 residues. The trim removed 8 bases at V and 4 bases at J, leaving 11 bases unmatched. Germline V gives CDR1 SGHDN, CDR2 FVKESK. Here the CDR3 reads CASLRDRDGVTEAFF. The CDR3 DNA is TGTGCCAGCTTGCGGGACAGGGATGGGGTCACTGAAGCTTTCTTT.

The chain couples TRBV9 to TRBJ1-1, with D tentatively TRBD1 (5 bases). The V gene lost 4 bases and the J gene lost 3 bases, with 10 bases spanning the gap. The CDR3 is 13 residues long. In germline, CDR1 is SGDLS, CDR2 YYNGEE. This CDR3 is CASSPRGYTEAFF. CDR3 bases: TGTGCCAGCAGCCCTAGGGGCTACACTGAAGCTTTCTTT.

This chain uses TRBV27 with TRBJ2-7; maybe TRBD1 (5 bases). V was shortened by 5 bases and J by 4 bases, with 12 bases between the two germline ends. Per germline, CDR1 MNHEY and CDR2 SMNVEV (reference sequence). The length of the CDR3 is 13 residues. This CDR3 is CASSPRAGYEQYF. CDR3 coding DNA: TGTGCCAGCAGTCCCAGGGCTGGGTACGAGCAGTACTTC.

The chain joins TRBV6-6 to TRBJ1-4; weak D call: TRBD1 (5 bases). This CDR3 contains 14 residues. Germline CDR1 reads MNHNY; CDR2 reads SVGAGI (reference sequence). Trimming shortened V by 2 bases and J by 8 bases, and 12 bases separated the two germline ends. In DNA, the CDR3 is TGTGCCAGCAGTTACGGGGCAGTCCGCGAAAAACTGTTTTTT. It is translated as CASSYGAVREKLFF.

The chain has TRBV4-1 and TRBJ1-4; D is unclear. Germline lookup yields CDR1 MGHRA and CDR2 YSYEKL. The V gene lost 2 bases and the J gene lost 0 bases, with 13 bases spanning the gap. The CDR3 has 17 amino acids. CDR3 sequence: CASSQSRGRTTNEKLFF. The CDR3 nucleotides read TGCGCCAGCAGCCAATCACGAGGGCGTACAACTAATGAAAAACTGTTTTTT.

V usage is TRBV10-3 and J usage is TRBJ2-5; possible D gene TRBD2, 6 bases. Trimming shortened V by 3 bases and J by 4 bases, and 15 bases separated the two germline ends. CDR1 is ENHRY, CDR2 SYGVKD, per germline. This CDR3 is built from 15 residues. CDR3 in DNA: TGTGCCATCAGTGATCCGGGGAGGTCCAGAGAGACCCAGTACTTC. Translation: CAISDPGRSRETQYF.

V gene TRBV2 combines with J gene TRBJ2-5, with a possible D match to TRBD2 (7 bases). This CDR3 has 14 amino acids. Per germline, CDR1 SNHLY and CDR2 FYNNEI. The V gene lost 8 bases and the J gene lost 2 bases, with 15 bases spanning the gap. CDR3 sequence reads: CASGGAGGQETQYF. In DNA, the CDR3 is TGTGCCAGCGGGGGGGCTGGAGGGCAAGAGACCCAGTACTTC. The whole variable domain, filled in from reference TRBV2 and TRBJ2-5, reads EPEVTQTPSHQVTQMGQEVILRCVPISNHLYFYWYRQILGQKVEFLVSFYNNEISEKSEIFDDQFSVERPDGSNFTLKIRSTKLEDSAMYFCASGGAGGQETQYFGPGTRLLVL.

This clone was seen just once. This chain links TRBV7-8 with TRBJ2-7; TRBD2 might be the D (5 bases). Germline loops: CDR1 SGHVS, CDR2 FQNEAQ. The CDR3 covers 14 residues. Deletions cut 5 bases from V and 5 bases from J, with 16 bases between. The CDR3 loop is CASSLGRGGNEQYF. In nucleotides, the CDR3 is TGTGCCAGCAGCCTGGGCCGGGGTGGCAACGAGCAGTACTTC.

This sequence joins TRBV9 and TRBJ2-2; tentative D call: TRBD2 (5 bases). Deletions cut 1 base from V and 6 bases from J, with 10 bases between. Germline CDR1 and CDR2: SGDLS and YYNGEE. CDR3 length equals 14 residues. The CDR3 protein is CASSVPPGAGELFF. Written as DNA, the CDR3 is TGTGCCAGCAGCGTACCCCCCGGGGCCGGGGAGCTGTTTTTT. Full variable domain (outside the CDR3, taken from reference TRBV9 and TRBJ2-2): DSGVTQTPKHLITATGQRVTLRCSPRSGDLSVYWYQQSLDQGLQFLIQYYNGEERAKGNILERFSAQQFPDLHSELNLSSLELGDSALYFCASSVPPGAGELFFGEGSRLTVL.

The CDR3 reads CASRRAGGTTYEQYF. The CDR3, as DNA: TGTGCCAGCAGGAGAGCGGGGGGCACCACCTACGAGCAGTACTTC. The V and J genes are TRBV6-5 and TRBJ2-5, with 9 positions matching TRBD2. The J call may be incorrect, as the DNA end agrees better with TRBJ2-7. Looked up from germline, CDR1 is MNHEY and CDR2 is SVGAGI. This CDR3 spans 15 amino acids.

The V and J genes are TRBV4-2 and TRBJ1-6, with D tentatively TRBD1 (6 bases). Germline values: CDR1 LGHNA, CDR2 YNFKEQ. The V and J ends lost 0 bases and 7 bases respectively, with 19 bases between them. The CDR3 loop spans 18 amino acids. The CDR3 reads CASSQDMRTFRGNSPLHF. CDR3 bases: TGTGCCAGCAGCCAAGATATGAGAACTTTTAGGGGGAATTCACCCCTCCACTTT.

The rearrangement links TRBV7-6 to TRBJ1-6; D unresolved. V lost 1 base and J 3 bases, leaving 10 bases between the germline ends. The CDR3 runs to 16 residues. CDR1 SGHVS and CDR2 FNYEAQ come from the germline V gene. The CDR3 DNA reads as TGTGCCAGCAGCTTAGGAATCCGGGGCTATAATTCACCCCTCCACTTT. This gives the protein CASSLGIRGYNSPLHF.

J is TRBJ2-2 and V is TRBV11-1; a weak D match, TRBD1 (6 bases). CDR1 is SGHAT and CDR2 is FQDESV in the germline V gene (reference sequence). The CDR3 covers 17 residues. Trimming removed 5 bases from V and 0 bases from J, with 16 bases in between. The CDR3 nucleotides read TGTGCCAGCAGCACAAGCGTCAGACAGGCGAACACCGGGGAGCTGTTTTTT. Its protein product is CASSTSVRQANTGELFF.

The gene calls are TRBV5-6 and TRBJ2-7; 7 nucleotides agree with TRBD1. Germline V CDR1 and CDR2: SGHDT, YYEEEE. This CDR3 has 13 residues. Losses at the gene ends were 2 bases for V and 9 bases for J; bases not matched to a gene: 8. In nucleotides, the CDR3 is TGTGCCAGCAGCTTATGGCTGGGGACAGTGCAGTACTTC. Translating it yields CASSLWLGTVQYF. The whole variable domain, remainder taken from reference TRBV5-6 and TRBJ2-7, is DAGVTQSPTHLIKTRGQQVTLRCSPKSGHDTVSWYQQALGQGPQFIFQYYEEEERQRGNFPDRFSGHQFPNYSSELNVNALLLGDSALYLCASSLWLGTVQYFGPGTRLTVT.

The chain employs TRBV29-1 and TRBJ1-2, with TRBD1 identical over 9 bases. The V segment lost 7 bases and the J segment 6 bases; nucleotides outside the gene matches: 9. The CDR3 totals 13 residues. Per the germline V gene, CDR1 is SQVTM and CDR2 is ANQGSEA. CDR3 nucleotide sequence: TGCAGCGCAGCACCGGGACAGGGTCATGGCTACACCTTC. Translated: CSAAPGQGHGYTF.

The chain employs TRBV11-2 and TRBJ2-4; D may be TRBD2 (6 bases). There are 16 residues in the CDR3. Germline V gene sequence: CDR1 SGHAT, CDR2 FQNNGV. Trimming cost V 1 base and J 3 bases, with 13 bases left between them. As DNA, the CDR3 is TGTGCCAGCAGCTTAGTCTCCTACGGGGGCAAAAACATTCAGTACTTC. This encodes CASSLVSYGGKNIQYF.

The chain carries TRBV27 and TRBJ1-1; D is ambiguous. Per germline, CDR1 MNHEY and CDR2 SMNVEV (reference sequence). The CDR3 contains 13 residues. V was cut by 3 bases and J by 0 bases, with 5 bases left in between. Here the CDR3 reads CASSFSMNTEAFF. The CDR3 coding sequence is TGTGCCAGCAGTTTTTCCATGAACACTGAAGCTTTCTTT.

The V call is TRBV19, the J call TRBJ2-5; TRBD2 agrees at 16 bases. V was pared by 0 bases and J by 5 bases, with 9 bases of the junction left unmatched. Germline V gives CDR1 LNHDA, CDR2 SQIVND (reference sequence). The length of the CDR3 is 19 residues. CDR3 sequence reads: CASSIDPPGLAGGRETQYF. The CDR3 coding sequence is TGTGCCAGTAGTATAGACCCTCCGGGACTAGCGGGGGGGCGGGAGACCCAGTACTTC.

This rearrangement joins TRBV4-1 to TRBJ1-5; D gene unclear. From germline, CDR1 is MGHRA and CDR2 YSYEKL. V lost 0 bases to trimming and J lost 3 bases, with 12 bases between them. CDR3 length: 16 amino acids. The CDR3 reads CASSQEDLHSNQPQHF. In nucleotides, the CDR3 is TGCGCCAGCAGCCAAGAGGACTTACACTCCAATCAGCCCCAGCATTTT.

This clone was found once. This chain links TRBV13 with TRBJ1-1; D call uncertain. With 5 bases removed from V and 2 bases from J, the gap between germline ends came to 6 bases. The CDR3 has 12 residues. CDR1 and CDR2 (germline): PRHDT, FYEKMQ (reference sequence). The CDR3: CASSLTNTEAFF. The CDR3 DNA reads TGTGCCAGCAGCCTAACCAACACTGAAGCTTTCTTT.

The chain combines TRBV27 with TRBJ2-7; D is possibly TRBD1 (5 bases). V was trimmed by 7 bases and J by 1 base, leaving 20 bases between them. CDR3 length equals 16 residues. Germline CDR1 MNHEY, CDR2 SMNVEV (reference sequence). CDR3 residues: CASTAAGIPKSYEQYF. The CDR3 DNA reads as TGTGCCAGCACCGCGGCAGGGATCCCCAAGTCCTACGAGCAGTACTTC.

This chain uses TRBV11-2 with TRBJ2-2; weak D call: TRBD2 (6 bases). Germline CDR1 is SGHAT and CDR2 is FQNNGV. V was clipped by 5 bases and J by 3 bases, with 19 bases between them. The CDR3 consists of 17 residues. CDR3 coding DNA: TGTGCCAGCAGCCACTTGACCGGGACTCGAGACACCGGGGAGCTGTTTTTT. Its protein product is CASSHLTGTRDTGELFF. The full variable domain, its missing parts supplied by reference TRBV11-2 and TRBJ2-2, is EAGVAQSPRYKIIEKRQSVAFWCNPISGHATLYWYQQILGQGPKLLIQFQNNGVVDDSQLPKDRFSAERLKGVDSTLKIQPAKLEDSAVYLCASSHLTGTRDTGELFFGEGSRLTVL.

The chain links TRBV19 to TRBJ1-1, with D uncertain. Deletions cut 4 bases from V and 6 bases from J, with 15 bases between. This CDR3 has 14 residues. Germline V gene data show CDR1 as LNHDA and CDR2 as SQIVND (reference sequence). In DNA, the CDR3 is TGTGCCAGTAGTACAGACCGGACGAGGGCTGAAGCTTTCTTT. Translation gives CASSTDRTRAEAFF.

The chain links TRBV5-1 to TRBJ2-5, with D possibly TRBD1 on 5 matching bases. The J call may not be correct, given that the DNA end is closer to TRBJ2-7. CDR1 is SGHRS and CDR2 is YFSETQ in the germline V gene. The CDR3 is 14 residues long. The CDR3 is CASSLTPGIHEQYF. In nucleotides, the CDR3 is TGCGCCAGCAGCTTAACTCCAGGGATCCACGAGCAGTACTTC.

The chain is built from TRBV29-1 and TRBJ2-7, with no clear D. With 0 bases removed from V and 2 bases from J, the gap between germline ends came to 14 bases. The CDR3 is 15 amino acids. The germline CDR1 and CDR2 sequences are SQVTM and ANQGSEA. In DNA form, the CDR3 reads TGCAGCGTTGAAGAGATCGCCAGTATGACCTACGAGCAGTACTTC. Amino acid sequence: CSVEEIASMTYEQYF.

The rearrangement joins TRBV9 to TRBJ2-2; 8 nucleotides agree with TRBD1. The junction had 20 bases not matched to a gene; V was cut back by 7 bases and J by 3 bases. This CDR3 is 19 amino acids long. Germline V gene sequence: CDR1 SGDLS, CDR2 YYNGEE. CDR3 sequence (DNA): TGTGCCAGCTCCCGTGGGCCGGGGGCCAGGGGGCGTGACACCGGGGAGCTGTTTTTT. It translates to CASSRGPGARGRDTGELFF. Using reference TRBV9 and TRBJ2-2 for the parts outside the CDR3, the full variable domain is DSGVTQTPKHLITATGQRVTLRCSPRSGDLSVYWYQQSLDQGLQFLIQYYNGEERAKGNILERFSAQQFPDLHSELNLSSLELGDSALYFCASSRGPGARGRDTGELFFGEGSRLTVL.

This rearrangement joins TRBV7-2 to TRBJ1-2, with D maybe TRBD1 (6 bases). Germline CDR1 reads SGHTA; CDR2 reads FQGNSA. CDR3 length: 15 residues. V shed 5 bases and J shed 4 bases, with 17 bases lying between them. The CDR3 reads CASSPGGGAVYGYTF. The CDR3 region has the DNA TGTGCCAGCAGCCCAGGTGGGGGGGCGGTCTATGGCTACACCTTC.

This chain joins TRBV30 and TRBJ1-4; the D gene is possibly TRBD1 (6 bases). Trimming left V 5 bases short and J 8 bases short, with 12 bases between. This CDR3 spans 12 amino acids. The germline V gene encodes CDR1 GTSNPN and CDR2 SVGIG (reference sequence). Here the CDR3 DNA reads TGTGCCTGGTCGGACAGTGGCGAAAAACTGTTTTTT. This encodes CAWSDSGEKLFF.